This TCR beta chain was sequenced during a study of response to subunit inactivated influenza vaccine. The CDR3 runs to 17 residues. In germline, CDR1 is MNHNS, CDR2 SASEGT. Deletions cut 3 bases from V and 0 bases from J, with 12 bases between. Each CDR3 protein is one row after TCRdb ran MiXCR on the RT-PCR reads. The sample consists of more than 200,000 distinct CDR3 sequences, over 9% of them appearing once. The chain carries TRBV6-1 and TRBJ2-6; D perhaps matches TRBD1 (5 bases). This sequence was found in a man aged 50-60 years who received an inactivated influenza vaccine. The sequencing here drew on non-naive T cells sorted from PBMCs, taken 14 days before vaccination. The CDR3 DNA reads TGTGCCAGCAGTGAGAGCAGACAGAACTCTGGGGCCAACGTCCTGACTTTC. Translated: CASSESRQNSGANVLTF.